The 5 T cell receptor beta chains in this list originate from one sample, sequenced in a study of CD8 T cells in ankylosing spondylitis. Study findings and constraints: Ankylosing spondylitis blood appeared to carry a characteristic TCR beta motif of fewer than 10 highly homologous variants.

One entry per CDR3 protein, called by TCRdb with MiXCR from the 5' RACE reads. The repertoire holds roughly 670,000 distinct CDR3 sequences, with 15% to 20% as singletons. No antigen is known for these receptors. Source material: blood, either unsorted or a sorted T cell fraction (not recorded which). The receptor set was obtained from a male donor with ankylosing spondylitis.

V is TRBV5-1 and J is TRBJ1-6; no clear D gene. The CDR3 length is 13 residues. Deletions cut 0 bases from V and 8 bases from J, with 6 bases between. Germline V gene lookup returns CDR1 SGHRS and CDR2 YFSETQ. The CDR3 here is CASSLGSDSPLHF. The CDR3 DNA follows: TGCGCCAGCAGCTTGGGGAGTGATTCACCCCTCCACTTT.

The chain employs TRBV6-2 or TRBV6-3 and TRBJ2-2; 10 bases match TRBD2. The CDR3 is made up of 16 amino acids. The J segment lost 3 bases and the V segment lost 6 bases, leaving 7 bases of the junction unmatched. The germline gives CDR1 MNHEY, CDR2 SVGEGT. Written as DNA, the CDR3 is TGTGCCAGCAGACCAGTAGCGGGGGGCGACACCGGGGAGCTGTTTTTT. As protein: CASRPVAGGDTGELFF.

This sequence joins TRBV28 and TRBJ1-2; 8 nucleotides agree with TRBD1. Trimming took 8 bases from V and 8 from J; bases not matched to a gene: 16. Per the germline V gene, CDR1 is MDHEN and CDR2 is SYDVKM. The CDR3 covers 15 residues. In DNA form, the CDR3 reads TGTGCCAGCGCACTTTCCAGGACAGGGACTTTAGGCTACACCTTC. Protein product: CASALSRTGTLGYTF.

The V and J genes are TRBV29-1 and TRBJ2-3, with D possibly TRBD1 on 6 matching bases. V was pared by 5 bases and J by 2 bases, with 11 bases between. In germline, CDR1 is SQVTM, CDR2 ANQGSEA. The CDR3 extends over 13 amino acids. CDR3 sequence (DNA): TGCAGCGTTCCGGGACACACCACAGATACGCAGTATTTT. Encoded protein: CSVPGHTTDTQYF.

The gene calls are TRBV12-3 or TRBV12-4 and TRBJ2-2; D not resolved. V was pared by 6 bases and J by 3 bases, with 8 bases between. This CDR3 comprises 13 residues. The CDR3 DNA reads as TGTGCCAGCAGGCCTTGGGACACCGGGGAGCTGTTTTTT. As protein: CASRPWDTGELFF.